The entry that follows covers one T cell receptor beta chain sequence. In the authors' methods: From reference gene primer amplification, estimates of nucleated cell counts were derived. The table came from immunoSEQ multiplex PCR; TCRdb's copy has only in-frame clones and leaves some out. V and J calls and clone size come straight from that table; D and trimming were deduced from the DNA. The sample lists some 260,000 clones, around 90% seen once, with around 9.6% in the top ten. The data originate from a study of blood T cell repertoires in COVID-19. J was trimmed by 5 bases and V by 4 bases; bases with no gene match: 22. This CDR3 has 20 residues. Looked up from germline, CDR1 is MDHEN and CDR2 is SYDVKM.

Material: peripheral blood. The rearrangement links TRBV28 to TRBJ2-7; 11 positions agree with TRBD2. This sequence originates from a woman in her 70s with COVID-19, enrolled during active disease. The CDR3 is CASSSIGARTSGLAGDEQYF. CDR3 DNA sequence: TGTGCCAGCAGTTCCATAGGGGCGCGGACTAGCGGGCTGGCTGGGGACGAGCAGTACTTC. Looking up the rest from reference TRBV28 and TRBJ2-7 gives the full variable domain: DVKVTQSSRYLVKRTGEKVFLECVQDMDHENMFWYRQDPGLGLRLIYFSYDVKMKEKGDIPEGYSVSREKKERFSLILESASTNQTSMYLCASSSIGARTSGLAGDEQYFGPGTRLTVT.